Listed below are T cell receptor beta chains from one sample, sequenced in a study of blood T cell repertoires in COVID-19. The data were produced by immunoSEQ multiplex PCR, yet TCRdb's version contains in-frame clones alone and is incomplete. Found here are just over 300,000 clones, approximately 86% of them singletons; the top ten hold roughly 2%. Sequenced material: peripheral blood. Receptor source: a man aged 18 to 35 with active or convalescent COVID-19. Each CDR3 is given with its conserved first and last residue. D genes are given only for firm matches. Size is omitted from some rows. Given values are once, few, many or a class for expanded clones.

size,V,D,J,CDR3,DNA
once,TRBV5-3,-,TRBJ2-6,CARSHTRSSGANVLTF,TGTGCCAGAAGCCACACGAGGAGCTCTGGGGCCAACGTCCTGACTTTC
-,TRBV13,TRBD2,TRBJ2-1,CASSLSSGRASGEQFF,TGTGCCAGCAGCTTATCAAGCGGGAGGGCATCAGGTGAGCAGTTCTTC
-,TRBV6-6,-,TRBJ1-5,CASSHRPGSGSNQPQHF,TGTGCCAGCAGTCATAGGCCTGGTTCCGGGAGCAATCAGCCCCAGCATTTT
-,TRBV3-1/TRBV3-2,TRBD2,TRBJ2-4,CASSPGLAAFTRAKNIQYF,TGTGCCAGCAGCCCGGGACTAGCGGCCTTTACGAGGGCCAAAAACATTCAGTACTTC
few,TRBV27,-,TRBJ2-7,CASRGGWGPSSYEQYF,TGTGCCAGCAGGGGGGGGTGGGGGCCCTCAAGCTACGAGCAGTACTTC
once,TRBV27,TRBD2,TRBJ2-7,CASTAAGGTYEQYF,TGTGCCAGCACCGCAGCGGGAGGAACCTACGAGCAGTACTTC
-,TRBV20-1,-,TRBJ2-7,CGLSSYEQYF,TGCGGTCTCAGCTCCTACGAGCAGTACTTC
-,TRBV4-1,TRBD1,TRBJ2-7,CASSQGGDREWDEQYF,TGCGCCAGCAGCCAAGGGGGGGACAGGGAATGGGACGAGCAGTACTTC
-,TRBV19,-,TRBJ2-7,CASSIDGTGDYEQYF,TGTGCCAGTAGTATAGATGGGACGGGAGACTACGAGCAGTACTTC
-,TRBV7-9,-,TRBJ1-4,CASRIAGGNEKLFF,TGTGCCAGCAGAATCGCGGGAGGTAATGAAAAACTGTTTTTT
-,TRBV6-5,-,TRBJ1-5,CASRLNRNQPQHF,TGTGCCAGCAGGCTCAACAGGAATCAGCCCCAGCATTTT
-,TRBV27,TRBD2,TRBJ2-3,CASSLRLATGDTQYF,TGTGCCAGCAGTTTGAGACTAGCGACAGGAGATACGCAGTATTTT
-,TRBV6-2/TRBV6-3,TRBD2,TRBJ2-1,CASSYKSGGTDNEQFF,TGTGCCAGCAGTTACAAGAGCGGGGGGACCGACAATGAGCAGTTCTTC
few,TRBV7-9,-,TRBJ1-2,CASRRSERPDGYTF,TGTGCCAGCAGACGCTCAGAGAGGCCGGATGGCTACACCTTC
-,TRBV9,TRBD2,TRBJ2-5,CASSVRTSGLGETQYF,TGTGCCAGCAGCGTGAGGACTAGCGGTTTGGGGGAGACCCAGTACTTC
-,TRBV14,TRBD1,TRBJ2-7,CASSQVPGQGQRLAYEQYF,TGTGCCAGCAGCCAAGTCCCGGGACAGGGTCAGAGACTAGCCTACGAGCAGTACTTC
-,TRBV27,-,TRBJ2-3,CASSPRGTDTQYF,TGTGCCAGCAGTCCAAGGGGTACAGATACGCAGTATTTT
few,TRBV14,-,TRBJ2-1,CASSQDTNGVYQFF,TGTGCCAGCAGCCAAGACACCAACGGGGTTTATCAGTTCTTC
-,TRBV7-6,-,TRBJ2-7,CASSLAPNSGIYEQYF,TGTGCCAGCAGCTTAGCGCCGAACTCCGGGATTTACGAGCAGTACTTC
-,TRBV5-8,TRBD1,TRBJ2-1,CASSRTGAEQFF,TGTGCCAGCAGCAGGACAGGGGCTGAGCAGTTCTTC
-,TRBV24-1,TRBD1,TRBJ1-1,CATRGQGQSSEAFF,TGTGCCACCAGGGGACAGGGGCAGAGTTCTGAAGCTTTCTTT
few,TRBV15,TRBD1,TRBJ2-1,CATRTGVGAYNEQFF,TGTGCCACCCGGACAGGGGTGGGGGCATACAATGAGCAGTTCTTC
-,TRBV27,TRBD2,TRBJ2-2,CASTAGVIGELFF,TGTGCCAGCACAGCGGGAGTTATCGGGGAGCTGTTTTTT
-,TRBV7-2,-,TRBJ2-3,CASSSPRSTDTQYF,TGTGCCAGCAGCTCCCCGAGGAGCACAGATACGCAGTATTTT
-,TRBV28,-,TRBJ1-5,CASSPLKDNSNQPQHF,TGTGCCAGCAGTCCCCTCAAAGACAATAGCAATCAGCCCCAGCATTTT
-,TRBV11-2,TRBD2,TRBJ2-7,CASSSSGNSYEQYF,TGTGCCAGCAGCTCTAGCGGCAACTCCTACGAGCAGTACTTC
-,TRBV21-1,-,TRBJ2-7,CASSKVAGASYEQYF,TGTGCCAGCAGCAAAGTTGCAGGGGCCTCCTACGAGCAGTACTTC
-,TRBV7-2,-,TRBJ1-1,CASSLGRGNTEAFF,TGTGCCAGCAGCTTAGGCCGGGGTAACACTGAAGCTTTCTTT
-,TRBV7-9,TRBD2,TRBJ2-3,CASSLEAGGFGNTQYF,TGTGCCAGCAGCTTAGAGGCGGGAGGATTTGGTAATACGCAGTATTTT
-,TRBV5-5,-,TRBJ1-2,CASSAGTGISGYTF,TGTGCCAGCAGCGCAGGAACAGGGATCTCTGGCTACACCTTC
-,TRBV27,-,TRBJ2-3,CASSLPGNTQYF,TGTGCCAGCAGTTTACCAGGGAATACGCAGTATTTT
-,TRBV7-2,-,TRBJ2-3,CASSPRRTTLSTDTQYF,TGTGCCAGCAGCCCCAGGAGGACTACTCTTAGCACAGATACGCAGTATTTT
-,TRBV18,-,TRBJ1-2,CASSGATVGGYTF,TGTGCCAGCTCAGGGGCAACCGTCGGGGGCTACACCTTC
-,TRBV28,TRBD2,TRBJ2-4,CASSTPGTGGLIQYF,TGTGCCAGCAGTACACCCGGGACGGGAGGTCTCATTCAGTACTTC
once,TRBV2,TRBD1,TRBJ1-5,CASSEEGALQHF,TGTGCCAGCAGTGAAGAGGGGGCCCTCCAGCATTTT
-,TRBV5-1,TRBD2,TRBJ2-1,CASSPLGGGSGRISYNEQFF,TGCGCCAGCAGCCCGCTCGGGGGAGGAAGCGGGAGAATCTCCTACAATGAGCAGTTCTTC
once,TRBV28,-,TRBJ2-1,CASSWGPFSYNEQFF,TGTGCCAGCAGTTGGGGCCCATTCTCCTACAATGAGCAGTTCTTC
-,TRBV6-5,-,TRBJ2-7,CASSYRGGPYEQYF,TGTGCCAGCAGTTACAGGGGGGGGCCCTACGAGCAGTACTTC
few,TRBV10-3,TRBD2,TRBJ2-1,CAISNAGLKEDEQFF,TGTGCCATCAGCAACGCGGGACTAAAGGAGGATGAGCAGTTCTTC
-,TRBV5-1,TRBD2,TRBJ2-5,CASSPQPGTSGETQYF,TGCGCCAGCAGCCCACAACCCGGGACTAGCGGGGAGACCCAGTACTTC